Listed here are 13 T cell receptor beta chains from one sample, sequenced in a study of CD8 T cells in ankylosing spondylitis. TCRdb reanalysed the 5' RACE reads using MiXCR and keeps one entry per CDR3 protein. The data contain around 280,000 distinct CDR3 sequences, about 19% of them seen just once; the ten biggest clones take up roughly 8.3%. Sequences were obtained from blood, either unsorted or a sorted T cell fraction (not recorded which). The receptors here all came from a male donor with ankylosing spondylitis or in good health (not recorded which).

This clonotype was counted between two and nine times. The chain carries TRBV12-3 or TRBV12-4 and TRBJ2-2, with D possibly being TRBD1 (6 bases). This CDR3 region has 14 residues. Trimming cost V 10 bases and J 6 bases, with 18 bases left between them. CDR3 region: CAITGTRGSGELFF. CDR3 in DNA: TGTGCCATTACCGGGACAAGGGGTTCCGGGGAGCTGTTTTTT.

This sequence joins TRBV12-3 or TRBV12-4 and TRBJ1-5; D gene ambiguous. The CDR3 runs 14 residues. V lost 0 bases and J lost 6, with 9 bases in between. CDR3: CASSLALGVQPQHF. In DNA form, the CDR3 reads TGTGCCAGCAGTTTAGCGCTTGGAGTTCAGCCCCAGCATTTT.

The chain uses TRBV2 and TRBJ2-2; D is ambiguous. V lost 6 bases, J lost 5 bases, and 1 base lay in between. The CDR3 has 10 residues. CDR1 and CDR2 from the germline V gene are SNHLY and FYNNEI. The CDR3 loop is CASRTGELFF. In DNA form, the CDR3 reads TGTGCCAGCAGAACCGGGGAGCTGTTTTTT.

Written as DNA, the CDR3 is TGTGCCAGCAGCTCCACTCGGTACGAGCAGTACGTC. Amino acid sequence: CASSSTRYEQYV. V is TRBV5-6 and J is TRBJ2-7; D is uncertain. CDR1 is SGHDT, CDR2 YYEEEE, per germline. There are 12 residues in the CDR3. The V and J ends lost 3 bases and 4 bases respectively, with 8 bases between them.

This clonotype was found a few times. The genes are TRBV5-1 and TRBJ2-3, with a tentative D call TRBD2 (6 bases). Per the germline V gene, CDR1 is SGHRS and CDR2 is YFSETQ. The CDR3 totals 14 residues. V was pared by 4 bases and J by 2 bases, with 11 bases between. CDR3 in amino acids: CASSQAGTTDTQYF. For the CDR3, the DNA is TGCGCCAGCAGCCAAGCGGGCACCACAGATACGCAGTATTTT.

CDR3 loop: CSARRSGSYEQFF. DNA of the CDR3: TGCAGTGCTAGACGAAGCGGGAGTTATGAGCAGTTCTTC. V gene TRBV20-1 combines with J gene TRBJ2-1; 8 bases align to TRBD2. With V trimmed by 2 bases and J by 8 bases, 5 bases remained unmatched. Germline V gene data show CDR1 as DFQATT and CDR2 as SNEGSKA (reference sequence). The length of the CDR3 is 13 residues.

This rearrangement joins TRBV20-1 to TRBJ2-2; 11 bases line up with TRBD1. The CDR3 is 15 residues long. The V gene's germline CDR1 is DFQATT and CDR2 SNEGSKA (reference sequence). Losses at the gene ends were 4 bases for V and 3 bases for J; bases not matched to a gene: 4. The chain's CDR3 is CSANRTGGDTGELFF. The CDR3 nucleotides read TGCAGTGCTAACAGGACAGGGGGCGACACCGGGGAGCTGTTTTTT.

This clonotype came up once. CDR3 region: CSARRHSGANVLTF. The CDR3 DNA is TGCAGTGCTAGAAGGCACTCTGGGGCCAACGTCCTGACTTTC. V usage is TRBV20-1 and J usage is TRBJ2-6; D remains ambiguous. Germline lookup yields CDR1 DFQATT and CDR2 SNEGSKA (reference sequence). Trimming removed 2 bases at V and 0 bases at J, with 5 bases between. The CDR3 is made up of 14 amino acids.

The chain joins TRBV6-2 or TRBV6-3 to TRBJ2-3, with 9 bases fitting TRBD2. CDR3 length: 15 residues. J was trimmed by 2 bases and V by 6 bases; bases with no gene match: 6. In germline, CDR1 is MNHEY, CDR2 SVGEGT. CDR3 region: CASRRGLALTDTQYF. In DNA, the CDR3 is TGTGCCAGCAGGCGGGGACTAGCACTCACAGATACGCAGTATTTT.

This clonotype was recorded a few times. The gene calls are TRBV3-1 and TRBJ2-3; 10 bases map to TRBD2. Germline V CDR1 and CDR2: LGHDT, YNNKEL (reference sequence). The CDR3 length is 18 residues. V shed 4 bases and J 0 bases; nucleotides not matched to a gene: 10. CDR3 sequence (DNA): TGTGCCAGCAGCCGAACCACCGGGACTAGCGATAGCACAGATACGCAGTATTTT. This gives the protein CASSRTTGTSDSTDTQYF.

J is TRBJ2-2 and V is TRBV5-1, with D possibly TRBD1 on 6 matching bases. The CDR3 length is 17 residues. CDR1 and CDR2 from the germline V gene are SGHRS and YFSETQ. The V and J ends lost 4 bases and 2 bases respectively, with 18 bases between them. CDR3 nucleotides: TGCGCCAGCAGCCCTAAGATCGGGACAAAAAACACCGGGGAGCTGTTTTTT. Translation: CASSPKIGTKNTGELFF.

This clonotype was seen a few times. This chain links TRBV20-1 with TRBJ1-2; D not resolved. The CDR3 length is 16 residues. V shed 3 bases and J shed 8 bases, with 25 bases lying between them. Per the germline V gene, CDR1 is DFQATT and CDR2 is SNEGSKA (reference sequence). CDR3 amino acids: CSASLSGNFLTGGYTF. CDR3 nucleotides: TGCAGTGCTAGTTTGTCAGGAAACTTCCTAACTGGGGGCTACACCTTC.

V gene TRBV6-6 combines with J gene TRBJ2-1; maybe TRBD1 (7 bases). The ends were cut back, 10 bases at V and 7 bases at J, with 17 bases in the middle. The CDR3 sequence is 13 residues long. Germline loops: CDR1 MNHNY, CDR2 SVGAGI (reference sequence). CDR3 amino acids: CATQGGPWNEQFF. Written as DNA, the CDR3 is TGTGCCACCCAGGGGGGTCCCTGGAATGAGCAGTTCTTC.